This T cell receptor (beta chain) is drawn from a study of blood T cell repertoires in COVID-19 (dated by TCRdb to 2018 to 2020). At the level of the whole study: Samples covering the acute and convalescent phases of COVID-19 were provided by collaborators in the United States, Italy and Spain. The material from the prospective study consisted of cDNA or gDNA derived from T cells, B-cell-depleted T cells, or PBMCs. Deeply sampled blood TCRbeta repertoires from subjects exposed to, actively infected with, or recovered from COVID-19 were included in the dataset. The repertoires were released in a freely available public database meant as a resource for research on the immune response to SARS-CoV-2. The samples were drawn from the first 160 participants of the ongoing ImmuneRACE study and from 1,254 subjects provided by 6 global collaborators. Sample metadata almost always included a de-identified subject ID, COVID-19 status, age in years and sex. Where available, HLA class I and class II types were taken from metadata supplied by the sample provider and were not determined by assay-based typing. What the work shows at the level of the full study, not this receptor alone: Clinical and demographic metadata were provided uncurated, with the amount varying by source and participant.

Ends trimmed: V by 7 bases, J by 8 bases; bases unmatched to a gene: 15. Its CDR3 holds 17 amino acids, cysteine through phenylalanine. Just CDR3 DNA is preserved here, 51 bases in frame from base 1. Taken from the germline V gene, the CDR1 and CDR2 loops are MDHEN and SYDVKM. Participants in the prospective study were enrolled through a virtual design, were aged roughly 18 to 100 years, and lived in under 25 United States geographic areas. Cohort assignment in the prospective study relied on participant-reported clinical history from a screening survey and a study questionnaire. Recovered participants in ImmuneRACE Cohort 3 were defined as having two consecutive negative NP/OP PCR tests, clearance from a healthcare professional, or resolution of symptoms. In the prospective study, mobile phlebotomists collected whole blood, serum and a nasopharyngeal or oropharyngeal swab from each participant. Participants in the prospective study had the option to provide additional blood draws and questionnaires over a roughly two-month period. Before DNA extraction, prospective study blood samples were shipped either frozen or at room temperature.

TCRbeta CDR3 regions were amplified from genomic DNA using the immunoSEQ Assay, a bias-controlled multiplex PCR. The source study handled its data this way. Nucleated cell counts per sample were estimated from amplification of reference gene primers within the assay. Sequence reads were collapsed and filtered to measure the absolute abundance of every unique TCRbeta CDR3 rearrangement. Productive Simpson clonality was computed per sample as the square root of Simpson's diversity index over productive rearrangements. The table was pulled from immuneACCESS by TCRdb, which kept in-frame rearrangements only. Such tables lose some clones; where checked, under half of the loss comes from unresolved V genes, and the rest has no known cause. For V, J and clone size, that table is used; D and trimming come from the DNA. The sample table holds about 250,000 clones, of which approximately 83% were seen once. The ten largest clones take up roughly 4% of the sample.

In the case of this clone: The antigen this receptor binds is unknown. Base qualities are not at hand, and no much larger clone is one base apart.

The specimen was PBMCs or T cells enriched from blood (not recorded which). The chain is made from TRBV28 and TRBJ2-3; TRBD2 lines up with 13 middle nucleotides. This TCR was sampled from a woman aged 25 to 45 who had recovered from COVID-19. CDR3 reads: CASTIFRLAGGAGTQYF. The base sequence is TGTGCCAGCACCATCTTCCGACTAGCGGGGGGTGCGGGTACGCAGTATTTT.